Sequencing of this T cell receptor (beta chain) was carried out in a study of T cell changes during pregnancy in multiple sclerosis. From germline, CDR1 is LNHDA and CDR2 SQIVND (reference sequence). Trimming stripped 0 bases from V and 0 bases from J, with 3 bases between. The CDR3 is made up of 14 amino acids. The protocol was immunoSEQ multiplex PCR, while the TCRdb copy is restricted to in-frame clones and leaves out a portion. There are around 77,000 clones in the sample; roughly 91% occur only once, and about 0.7% lies in the top ten. The V and J genes are TRBV19 and TRBJ1-5; D not certain. The TCR sequence derives from a female donor in good health, enrolled as a control in a pregnancy study. The material was peripheral blood, obtained in the third trimester of pregnancy. CDR3 protein: CASSIDRSNQPQHF. The CDR3 coding sequence is TGTGCCAGTAGTATAGATCGTAGCAATCAGCCCCAGCATTTT.